This T cell receptor (beta chain) originates from a study of PD-1 blockade in mismatch repair-deficient tumors. About the research overall: Patients had 12 mismatch repair-deficient cancer types, all previously treated and progressing.

All patients were mismatch repair deficient, assessed by either PCR or immunohistochemistry. Three pembrolizumab responders had their TCRs sequenced. TCRdb's copy holds only in-frame clones and misses some; the assay was immunoSEQ multiplex PCR. This sample has 100,000 to 150,000 clones, with about 88% found just once. This clone has just a few counts. Its antigen is unidentified. CDR1 and CDR2 from the germline V gene are MNHEY and SVGAGI. V was clipped by 4 bases and J by 5 bases, with 12 bases between them. CDR3 length: 13 residues. Study-wide findings and caveats: Tumor-resident clones, often undetectable pretreatment in blood, expanded then contracted after pembrolizumab.

This chain links TRBV6-5 with TRBJ2-7; the D gene is possibly TRBD2 (6 bases). The receptor comes from an adult with mismatch repair-deficient cancer. The material was peripheral blood, obtained 44 weeks after starting pembrolizumab. In DNA, the CDR3 is TGTGCCAGCAGTTCTACTAGCCGGGACGAGCAGTACTTC. Residues: CASSSTSRDEQYF.